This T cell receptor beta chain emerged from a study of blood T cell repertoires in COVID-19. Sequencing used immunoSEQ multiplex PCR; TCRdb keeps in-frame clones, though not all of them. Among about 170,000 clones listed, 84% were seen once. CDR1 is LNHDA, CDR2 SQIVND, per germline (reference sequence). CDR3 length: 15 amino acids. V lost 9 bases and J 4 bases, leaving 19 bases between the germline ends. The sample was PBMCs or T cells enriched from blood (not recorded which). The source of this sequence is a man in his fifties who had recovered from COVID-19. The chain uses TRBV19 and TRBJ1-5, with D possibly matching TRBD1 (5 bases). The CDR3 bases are TGTGCCAGCGCTGACAGCCTGATGGTAAATCAGCCCCAGCATTTT. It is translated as CASADSLMVNQPQHF.